These 11 T cell receptor beta chains came from one sample sequenced in a study of shared clonotypes between healthy human individuals. Sequencing was performed with immunoSEQ multiplex PCR; in TCRdb, only in-frame clones are kept and a portion is missing. There are 300,000 to 400,000 clones in the sample; roughly 84% occur only once, and 15% to 20% lies in the top ten. The sequenced material came from memory CD8+ T cells sorted from blood. Subset: CD45RO+ cells pooled with CCR7-negative TemRA cells. The receptors shown here come from a man between 18 and 35 years old in good health.

This chain uses TRBV11-2 with TRBJ2-7; D possibly corresponds to TRBD2 (6 bases). Germline loops: CDR1 SGHAT, CDR2 FQNNGV. The CDR3 is 15 amino acids. V was shortened by 1 base and J by 3 bases, with 13 bases between the two germline ends. The CDR3: CASSLGRTGVYEQYF. DNA for the CDR3: TGTGCCAGCAGCTTAGGGCGGACGGGAGTCTACGAGCAGTACTTC.

The chain uses TRBV5-1 and TRBJ2-1; TRBD2 aligns across 10 bases. The J segment lost 4 bases and the V segment lost 0 bases, leaving 4 bases of the junction unmatched. This CDR3 spans 16 amino acids. The germline V gene encodes CDR1 SGHRS and CDR2 YFSETQ. In DNA form, the CDR3 reads TGCGCCAGCAGCTTGGCTGGACTAGCGGAGTACAATGAGCAGTTCTTC. Amino acid sequence: CASSLAGLAEYNEQFF.

The V and J genes are TRBV7-9 and TRBJ1-1; D remains ambiguous. CDR3 length: 14 amino acids. Germline CDR1 SEHNR, CDR2 FQNEAQ (reference sequence). V was shortened by 2 bases and J by 4 bases, with 11 bases between the two germline ends. The CDR3 nucleotides read TGTGCCAGCAGCTTAATCTTATGGGGCACTGAAGCTTTCTTT. It yields the protein CASSLILWGTEAFF.

This rearrangement joins TRBV28 to TRBJ2-1; TRBD2 aligns across 13 bases. With 4 bases clipped from V and 7 bases from J, the junction kept 4 bases outside the gene matches. Germline lookup yields CDR1 MDHEN and CDR2 SYDVKM. The CDR3 is 15 amino acids. CDR3 sequence reads: CASSSPGLAGNEQFF. As DNA, the CDR3 is TGTGCCAGCAGTTCGCCGGGACTAGCGGGGAATGAGCAGTTCTTC.

CDR3 amino acids: CASSQGLTGGGPFYGYTF. The CDR3 DNA reads TGCGCCAGCAGCCAAGGCTTGACAGGGGGCGGTCCATTCTATGGCTACACCTTC. The rearrangement links TRBV4-1 to TRBJ1-2, with 10 bases identical to TRBD1. The ends lost 1 base at V and 4 bases at J; junction bases unmatched: 12. The CDR3 is made up of 18 amino acids. Per the germline V gene, CDR1 is MGHRA and CDR2 is YSYEKL.

This clone is a singleton in its sample. The CDR3, as DNA: TGCGCCAGCAGACAGGGACAGGGGGAACCATTCGAGCAGTACTTC. This translates into CASRQGQGEPFEQYF. This sequence joins TRBV4-1 and TRBJ2-7, with 11 bases aligning to TRBD1. The J segment lost 6 bases and the V segment lost 6 bases, leaving 10 bases of the junction unmatched. Germline CDR1 is MGHRA and CDR2 is YSYEKL. The CDR3 loop spans 15 amino acids.

CDR3 residues: CASTPPGEGQNTEAFF. DNA for the CDR3: TGTGCCAGCACCCCGCCTGGGGAAGGCCAGAACACTGAAGCTTTCTTT. The rearrangement joins TRBV28 to TRBJ1-1; D is ambiguous. The CDR3 totals 16 residues. Between the trimmed V and J ends, which lost 7 bases and 1 base, there was a span of 19 bases. Germline V gene lookup returns CDR1 MDHEN and CDR2 SYDVKM.

This chain connects TRBV6-5 to TRBJ2-1; TRBD2 aligns across 7 bases. Germline loops: CDR1 MNHEY, CDR2 SVGAGI. J was trimmed by 2 bases and V by 0 bases; bases with no gene match: 4. There are 16 residues in the CDR3. This CDR3 is CASSYSSGNPYNEQFF. CDR3 DNA sequence: TGTGCCAGCAGTTACTCAAGCGGGAACCCCTACAATGAGCAGTTCTTC.

This clone has only one observation. The J gene is TRBJ2-2, the V gene TRBV5-6, with D perhaps matching TRBD2 (5 bases). This CDR3 is 14 amino acids long. Trimming shortened V by 0 bases and J by 3 bases, and 6 bases separated the two germline ends. Germline CDR1 SGHDT, CDR2 YYEEEE. CDR3 in amino acids: CASSLDGDTGELFF. The CDR3, as DNA: TGTGCCAGCAGCTTGGACGGGGACACCGGGGAGCTGTTTTTT.

The CDR3 loop reads CASSQDLAGLHNEQFF. Here the CDR3 DNA reads TGCGCCAGCAGCCAAGATCTGGCAGGACTTCACAATGAGCAGTTCTTC. The V call is TRBV4-1, the J call TRBJ2-1; the D gene is possibly TRBD2 (5 bases). CDR3 size: 16 residues. Per the germline V gene, CDR1 is MGHRA and CDR2 is YSYEKL. With 0 bases removed from V and 5 bases from J, the gap between germline ends came to 14 bases.

The CDR3 region is CASSIGRGEQYF. The CDR3 DNA sequence: TGTGCCAGTAGTATAGGCAGGGGCGAGCAGTACTTC. This chain joins TRBV19 and TRBJ2-7, with TRBD1 as a possible D gene (6 bases). The V and J ends lost 1 base and 6 bases respectively, with 7 bases between them. The germline CDR1 and CDR2 sequences are LNHDA and SQIVND (reference sequence). CDR3 size: 12 residues. The full variable domain, completed using reference TRBV19 and TRBJ2-7, is DGGITQSPKYLFRKEGQNVTLSCEQNLNHDAMYWYRQDPGQGLRLIYYSQIVNDFQKGDIAEGYSVSREKKESFPLTVTSAQKNPTAFYLCASSIGRGEQYFGPGTRLTVT.